The clone carrying this T cell receptor beta chain was picked up one time. V lost 0 bases to trimming and J lost 7 bases, with 13 bases between them. The CDR3 is made up of 15 amino acids. Looked up from germline, CDR1 is MGHRA and CDR2 is YSYEKL. This specimen comes from a study of cytomegalovirus exposure and HLA in healthy donors. This PCR relied on a set of 60 Vbeta primers and 13 Jbeta primers. Generated by immunoSEQ multiplex PCR, the TCRdb table keeps only in-frame clones and is missing some. This sample has about 100,000 clones, with about three quarters found just once. The clonotype was recovered from a man in his forties or fifties in good health and CMV-seropositive. The chain has TRBV4-1 and TRBJ1-5; D gene unclear. The sequencing input was PBMCs. Here the CDR3 reads CASSQDISAGQPQHF. CDR3 bases: TGCGCCAGCAGCCAAGATATTTCGGCCGGGCAGCCCCAGCATTTT.